Included here is one TCR beta chain sequence, with context. This sample stems from a study of T-cell reconstitution after alpha-beta-depleted transplantation in children. Germline-derived CDR1 and CDR2 are DFQATT and SNEGSKA (reference sequence). The CDR3 spans 15 residues. With V trimmed by 5 bases and J by 9 bases, 11 bases remained unmatched. Preparation of the TCRbeta library involved a method that used unique molecular identifiers. A single record per CDR3 protein comes from TCRdb applying MiXCR to the PCR reads. The sample has 360,000 or so distinct CDR3 sequences; roughly 21% are singletons. The TCR was taken from a human donor who donated a stem cell graft to a child with acute myeloid leukemia. The source was PBMCs from the stem cell graft donor, collected from the stem cell graft. The J gene is TRBJ2-4, the V gene TRBV20-1; 12 nucleotides match TRBD1. This CDR3 reads CSAVGDRGHLGIQYF. The DNA for the CDR3 is TGCAGTGCTGTCGGGGACAGGGGGCATTTGGGCATTCAGTACTTC.